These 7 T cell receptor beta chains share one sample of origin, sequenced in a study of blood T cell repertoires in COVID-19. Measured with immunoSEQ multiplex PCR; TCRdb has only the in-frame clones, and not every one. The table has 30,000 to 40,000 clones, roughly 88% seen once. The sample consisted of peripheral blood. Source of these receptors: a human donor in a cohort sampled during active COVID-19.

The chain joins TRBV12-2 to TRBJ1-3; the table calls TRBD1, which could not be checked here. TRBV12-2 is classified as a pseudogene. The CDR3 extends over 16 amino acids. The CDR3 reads CASRLACRVSGNTIYF. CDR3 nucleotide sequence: TGTGCAAGTCGCTTAGCGTGCAGGGTTTCTGGAAACACCATATATTTT.

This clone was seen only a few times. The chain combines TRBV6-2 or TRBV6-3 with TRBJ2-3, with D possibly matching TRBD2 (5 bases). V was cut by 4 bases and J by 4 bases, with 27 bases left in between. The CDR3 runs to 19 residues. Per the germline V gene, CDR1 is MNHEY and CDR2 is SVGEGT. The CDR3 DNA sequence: TGTGCCAGCAGTTTCTCCCTCCGGATTGGCGGCTGGGAGCCAGATACGCAGTATTTT. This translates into CASSFSLRIGGWEPDTQYF.

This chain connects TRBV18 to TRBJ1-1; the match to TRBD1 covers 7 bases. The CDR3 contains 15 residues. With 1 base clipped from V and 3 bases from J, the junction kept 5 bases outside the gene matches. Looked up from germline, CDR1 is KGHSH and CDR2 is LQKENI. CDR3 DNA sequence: TGTGCCAGCTCACCACGGACAGGACGAGACACTGAAGCTTTCTTT. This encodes CASSPRTGRDTEAFF.

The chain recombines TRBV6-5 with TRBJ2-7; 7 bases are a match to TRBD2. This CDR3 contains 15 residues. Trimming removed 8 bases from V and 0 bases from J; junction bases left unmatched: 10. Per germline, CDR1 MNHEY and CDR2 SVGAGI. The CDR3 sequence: CASGGDLLSSYEQYF. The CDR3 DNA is TGTGCCAGCGGGGGGGACCTCTTGAGCTCCTACGAGCAGTACTTC.

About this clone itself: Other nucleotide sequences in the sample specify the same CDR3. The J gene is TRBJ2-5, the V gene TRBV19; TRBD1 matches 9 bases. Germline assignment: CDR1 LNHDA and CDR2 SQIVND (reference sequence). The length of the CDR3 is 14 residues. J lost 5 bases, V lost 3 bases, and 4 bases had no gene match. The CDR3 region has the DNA TGTGCCAGTAGTATTACAGGGGGCGGCGAGACCCAGTACTTC. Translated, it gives CASSITGGGETQYF.

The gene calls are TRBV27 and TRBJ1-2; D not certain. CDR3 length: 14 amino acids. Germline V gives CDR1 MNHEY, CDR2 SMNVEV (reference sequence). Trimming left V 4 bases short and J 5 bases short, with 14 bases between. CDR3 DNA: TGTGCCAGCAGTTCCTCGGGTCCGTCATATGGCTACACCTTC. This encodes CASSSSGPSYGYTF.

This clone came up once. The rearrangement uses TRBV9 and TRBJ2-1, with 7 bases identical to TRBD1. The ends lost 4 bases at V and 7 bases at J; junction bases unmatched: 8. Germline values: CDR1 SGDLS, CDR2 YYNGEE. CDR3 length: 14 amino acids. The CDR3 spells CASSPQTGSNEQFF. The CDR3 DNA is TGTGCCAGCAGCCCCCAGACAGGGTCGAATGAGCAGTTCTTC. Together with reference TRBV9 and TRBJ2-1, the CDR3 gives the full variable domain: DSGVTQTPKHLITATGQRVTLRCSPRSGDLSVYWYQQSLDQGLQFLIQYYNGEERAKGNILERFSAQQFPDLHSELNLSSLELGDSALYFCASSPQTGSNEQFFGPGTRLTVL.